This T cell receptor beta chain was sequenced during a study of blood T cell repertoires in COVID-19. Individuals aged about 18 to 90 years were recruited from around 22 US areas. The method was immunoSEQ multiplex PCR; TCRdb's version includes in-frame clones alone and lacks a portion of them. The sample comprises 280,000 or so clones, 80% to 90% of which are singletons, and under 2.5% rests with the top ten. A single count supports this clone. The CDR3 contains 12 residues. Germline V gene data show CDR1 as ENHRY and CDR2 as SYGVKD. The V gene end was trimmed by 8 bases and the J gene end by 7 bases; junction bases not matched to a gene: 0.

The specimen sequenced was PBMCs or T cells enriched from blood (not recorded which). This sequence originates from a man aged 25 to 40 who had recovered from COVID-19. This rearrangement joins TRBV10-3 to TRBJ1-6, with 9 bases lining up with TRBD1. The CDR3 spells CAIGTGNSPLHF. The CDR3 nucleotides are TGTGCCATCGGGACAGGGAATTCACCCCTCCACTTT.